Shown below are 30 T cell receptor beta chains from a single sample sequenced in a study of blood T cell repertoires in COVID-19. The assay was immunoSEQ multiplex PCR, and TCRdb's table has in-frame clones only and misses some. The sample has hundreds of thousands of clones, 89% seen once; the top ten hold roughly 10%. The sequenced material came from PBMCs or T cells enriched from blood (not recorded which). Every receptor here comes from a woman in her twenties or thirties who had recovered from COVID-19.

The chain couples TRBV27 to TRBJ2-1, with 8 bases that match TRBD2. V was pared by 3 bases and J by 10 bases, with 11 bases of the junction left unmatched. Germline V gene sequence: CDR1 MNHEY, CDR2 SMNVEV (reference sequence). This CDR3 has 15 residues. The CDR3 DNA reads as TGTGCCAGCAGTTTGAGTACGGGAGGGCCCCTCGAGCAGTTCTTC. The encoded protein is CASSLSTGGPLEQFF.

The genes are TRBV28 and TRBJ1-2, with 7 bases fitting TRBD1. The trim removed 5 bases at V and 0 bases at J, leaving 27 bases unmatched. The CDR3 extends over 22 amino acids. CDR1 is MDHEN and CDR2 is SYDVKM in the germline V gene. The CDR3 is CASSLLGELRGDPTQANYGYTF. The CDR3 nucleotides are TGTGCCAGCAGTCTTCTTGGAGAACTCAGGGGGGACCCTACACAAGCTAACTATGGCTACACCTTC.

At least ten counts were recorded for this clone. CDR3 sequence reads: CASSEGRGRHQPQHF. CDR3 DNA sequence: TGTGCCAGCAGTGAGGGACGGGGGAGACATCAGCCCCAGCATTTT. V gene TRBV6-1 combines with J gene TRBJ1-5; D is possibly TRBD1 (5 bases). The V gene lost 3 bases and the J gene lost 5 bases, with 14 bases spanning the gap. The CDR3 is 15 residues long. CDR1 and CDR2 from the germline V gene are MNHNS and SASEGT.

The chain employs TRBV7-2 and TRBJ2-7; 7 positions agree with TRBD2. The germline V gene has CDR1 SGHTA and CDR2 FQGNSA. The CDR3 contains 15 residues. The V segment lost 2 bases and the J segment 3 bases; nucleotides outside the gene matches: 7. CDR3 in amino acids: CASSLSSSGDYEQYF. DNA for the CDR3: TGTGCCAGCAGCTTATCCTCTAGCGGAGACTACGAGCAGTACTTC.

V is TRBV2 and J is TRBJ2-2, with 9 bases that match TRBD1. Germline V gives CDR1 SNHLY, CDR2 FYNNEI. The trim removed 10 bases at V and 4 bases at J, leaving 16 bases unmatched. The length of the CDR3 is 17 residues. CDR3 residues: CATYLRTGEKTTGELFF. The CDR3 DNA follows: TGTGCCACATACCTACGGACAGGGGAGAAAACCACCGGGGAGCTGTTTTTT.

This chain joins TRBV4-1 and TRBJ2-2; 7 nucleotides line up with TRBD2. Germline V gene lookup returns CDR1 MGHRA and CDR2 YSYEKL. This CDR3 is 18 amino acids long. V was pared by 4 bases and J by 4 bases, with 15 bases of the junction left unmatched. The CDR3 region has the DNA TGCGCCAGCAGCCCAAGACCCTTTCGCGGGAGTGGCACCGGGGAGCTGTTTTTT. This codes for CASSPRPFRGSGTGELFF.

The CDR3 nucleotides read TGTGCCAGCAGTTACTCGGGACAGATCTATGGCTACACCTTC. This translates into CASSYSGQIYGYTF. The rearrangement links TRBV6-2 or TRBV6-3 to TRBJ1-2, with TRBD1 matching over 7 bases. Looked up from germline, CDR1 is MNHEY and CDR2 is SVGEGT. The CDR3 has 14 amino acids. V lost 0 bases and J lost 4; bases outside the gene matches: 2.

The J gene is TRBJ1-4, the V gene TRBV19; D is uncertain. Germline CDR1 LNHDA, CDR2 SQIVND (reference sequence). Deletions cut 6 bases from V and 7 bases from J, with 15 bases between. The CDR3 totals 14 residues. CDR3 DNA sequence: TGTGCCAGTAGCCAGGAGGGATCGGCTGAAAAACTGTTTTTT. Protein product: CASSQEGSAEKLFF.

This chain links TRBV7-6 with TRBJ1-1; TRBD1 is a possible D gene (5 bases). This CDR3 is built from 12 residues. Germline CDR1 reads SGHVS; CDR2 reads FNYEAQ. With 8 bases removed from V and 4 bases from J, the gap between germline ends came to 11 bases. The CDR3 sequence is CASGGWGTEAFF. The CDR3 coding sequence is TGTGCCAGCGGGGGGTGGGGCACTGAAGCTTTCTTT.

This clone was detected once. This sequence joins TRBV5-6 and TRBJ1-5, with D maybe TRBD1 (5 bases). The CDR3 loop spans 16 amino acids. Germline V lookup: CDR1 SGHDT, CDR2 YYEEEE. Trimming pared 2 bases from V and 2 bases from J, leaving 14 bases between. CDR3: CASSFGIGHGNQPQHF. Here the CDR3 DNA reads TGTGCCAGCAGCTTTGGGATTGGACACGGCAATCAGCCCCAGCATTTT.

The chain carries TRBV6-2 or TRBV6-3 and TRBJ2-7; D not certain. The germline V and J ends were trimmed by 5 bases and 1 base, with 3 bases remaining between them. This CDR3 is 11 amino acids long. Germline CDR1 and CDR2: MNHEY and SVGEGT. CDR3 region: CASSQSYEQYF. CDR3 nucleotides: TGTGCCAGCAGTCAATCCTACGAGCAGTACTTC.

The chain carries TRBV30 and TRBJ2-5; weak D call: TRBD2 (5 bases). The CDR3 spans 13 residues. The V and J ends lost 5 bases and 1 base respectively, with 11 bases between them. CDR1 and CDR2 from the germline V gene are GTSNPN and SVGIG (reference sequence). The CDR3 loop reads CAWGGLGQETQYF. The CDR3 DNA sequence: TGTGCCTGGGGCGGGTTGGGCCAAGAGACCCAGTACTTC.

The chain combines TRBV11-3 with TRBJ2-7; D ambiguous. The CDR3 covers 15 residues. V lost 1 base, J lost 6 bases, and 16 bases lay in between. CDR1 is SGHNT and CDR2 is YENEEA in the germline V gene. The chain's CDR3 is CASSLGAREQGEQYF. As DNA, the CDR3 is TGTGCCAGCAGCTTAGGGGCCCGAGAGCAAGGCGAGCAGTACTTC.

This chain connects TRBV4-2 to TRBJ1-2; 8 positions match TRBD1. The CDR3 has 14 residues. The V gene end was trimmed by 1 base and the J gene end by 8 bases; junction bases not matched to a gene: 6. CDR1 and CDR2 (germline): LGHNA, YNFKEQ. CDR3: CASSQGPGQGGYTF. The CDR3 DNA sequence: TGTGCCAGCAGCCAAGGGCCCGGACAGGGCGGCTACACCTTC.

This clone appeared a single time. One end of the junction is discordant with germline, which a read error may explain. The chain is built from TRBV7-7 and TRBJ2-1; TRBD2 matches at 7 bases. CDR1 SSHAT and CDR2 FNYEAQ come from the germline V gene (reference sequence). The CDR3 runs to 16 residues. CDR3 sequence: CASSPAVASGYNEQFF. DNA of the CDR3: TGTGCTAGCAGCCCAGCGGTGGCTAGCGGATACAATGAGCAGTTCTTC.

The J gene is TRBJ1-1, the V gene TRBV7-9; the D is unclear. This CDR3 is 14 amino acids long. Trimming took 5 bases from V and 3 from J, leaving 13 bases between them. The germline gives CDR1 SEHNR, CDR2 FQNEAQ (reference sequence). The CDR3 region has the DNA TGTGCCAGCAGCCCCCTAGACTGGGACACTGAAGCTTTCTTT. Protein sequence: CASSPLDWDTEAFF. Full variable domain (outside the CDR3, taken from reference TRBV7-9 and TRBJ1-1): DTGVSQNPRHKITKRGQNVTFRCDPISEHNRLYWYRQTLGQGPEFLTYFQNEAQLEKSRLLSDRFSAERPKGSFSTLEIQRTEQGDSAMYLCASSPLDWDTEAFFGQGTRLTVV.

The genes are TRBV7-2 and TRBJ2-7; TRBD2 matches at 8 bases. The CDR3 has 14 residues. Germline V CDR1 and CDR2: SGHTA, FQGNSA. The ends lost 7 bases at V and 6 bases at J; junction bases unmatched: 11. CDR3 sequence: CASTRGGLTGEQYF. The CDR3 DNA reads as TGTGCCAGCACCCGGGGGGGTCTTACAGGCGAGCAGTACTTC.

The genes are TRBV15 and TRBJ2-7, with D tentatively TRBD1 (6 bases). Germline V gene lookup returns CDR1 LNHNV and CDR2 YYDKDF (reference sequence). This CDR3 comprises 16 residues. V shed 3 bases and J shed 0 bases, with 15 bases lying between them. CDR3: CATSRPGTSSSYEQYF. The CDR3 coding sequence is TGTGCCACCAGCAGGCCGGGGACATCGAGCTCCTACGAGCAGTACTTC.

V gene TRBV5-1 combines with J gene TRBJ1-2; possibly TRBD1 for D (6 bases). Deletions cut 3 bases from V and 6 bases from J, with 12 bases between. This CDR3 has 13 amino acids. In germline, CDR1 is SGHRS, CDR2 YFSETQ. The CDR3 DNA reads TGCGCCAGCAGCTCACAGGGAAAGGATGGCTACACCTTC. This gives the protein CASSSQGKDGYTF.

The V gene is TRBV19, the J gene TRBJ2-3; tentatively, D is TRBD2 (6 bases). The V end was cut by 6 bases, the J end by 1 base, with 11 bases between. The CDR3 loop spans 14 amino acids. The germline V gene encodes CDR1 LNHDA and CDR2 SQIVND (reference sequence). CDR3 bases: TGTGCCAGTAGGTTAGCGGCAGGCACAGATACGCAGTATTTT. Amino acids: CASRLAAGTDTQYF.

V usage is TRBV9 and J usage is TRBJ2-1; 11 bases line up with TRBD2. CDR1 and CDR2 from the germline V gene are SGDLS and YYNGEE. This CDR3 is 18 amino acids long. V was clipped by 2 bases and J by 2 bases; unmatched bases: 9. The CDR3 here is CASSVRTSGHIAYNEQFF. The CDR3 DNA reads as TGTGCCAGCAGCGTTAGGACTAGCGGGCATATAGCCTACAATGAGCAGTTCTTC. Based on the CDR3 plus reference TRBV9 and TRBJ2-1, the full variable domain is DSGVTQTPKHLITATGQRVTLRCSPRSGDLSVYWYQQSLDQGLQFLIQYYNGEERAKGNILERFSAQQFPDLHSELNLSSLELGDSALYFCASSVRTSGHIAYNEQFFGPGTRLTVL.

This chain joins TRBV5-1 and TRBJ1-1, with 7 positions matching TRBD1. The germline CDR1 and CDR2 sequences are SGHRS and YFSETQ. V was clipped by 3 bases and J by 7 bases; unmatched bases: 6. This CDR3 has 13 residues. This chain's CDR3 is CASSWEDRHEAFF. The CDR3 coding sequence is TGCGCCAGCAGCTGGGAGGACAGGCATGAAGCTTTCTTT.

The chain combines TRBV19 with TRBJ1-4, with D unclear. The V gene lost 0 bases and the J gene lost 7 bases, with 15 bases spanning the gap. Germline lookup yields CDR1 LNHDA and CDR2 SQIVND (reference sequence). CDR3 length equals 16 residues. CDR3 sequence (DNA): TGTGCCAGTAGTATAGATTACGGCAGGAGGACTGAAAAACTGTTTTTT. This encodes CASSIDYGRRTEKLFF.

This rearrangement joins TRBV4-2 to TRBJ2-5, with D possibly matching TRBD2 (6 bases). This CDR3 spans 16 amino acids. Trimming stripped 1 base from V and 5 bases from J, with 17 bases between. The germline V gene encodes CDR1 LGHNA and CDR2 YNFKEQ. The CDR3 region is CASSQVQGLGHETQYF. The CDR3 bases are TGTGCCAGCAGCCAAGTCCAGGGACTTGGTCATGAGACCCAGTACTTC.

This rearrangement joins TRBV11-2 to TRBJ1-6; weak D call: TRBD1 (5 bases). The CDR3 has 15 residues. V was pared by 5 bases and J by 11 bases, with 19 bases between. CDR1 and CDR2 (germline): SGHAT, FQNNGV. CDR3 region: CASSAVQGRRPPLHF. The CDR3 nucleotides read TGTGCCAGCAGCGCCGTTCAGGGTAGAAGGCCACCCCTCCACTTT.

This chain joins TRBV18 and TRBJ2-3; 7 bases fit TRBD1. V shed 5 bases, J shed 0 bases, and the junction held 5 bases outside the gene matches. The CDR3 is 15 residues long. CDR1 and CDR2 (germline): KGHSH, LQKENI. The CDR3 DNA reads TGTGCCAGCTCAACCGACAGGGTCAGCACAGATACGCAGTATTTT. It is translated as CASSTDRVSTDTQYF.

The genes are TRBV5-5 and TRBJ1-3; 8 positions agree with TRBD1. Per the germline V gene, CDR1 is SGHKS and CDR2 is YYEKEE (reference sequence). This CDR3 is built from 14 residues. The trim removed 1 base at V and 8 bases at J, leaving 5 bases unmatched. In DNA, the CDR3 is TGTGCCAGCAGCTTGAGGACAGGGATTGACACCATATATTTT. Its protein is CASSLRTGIDTIYF.

J is TRBJ2-3 and V is TRBV11-3; unclear D gene. Trimming left V 3 bases short and J 0 bases short, with 16 bases between. Germline CDR1 and CDR2: SGHNT and YENEEA. There are 17 residues in the CDR3. The CDR3 nucleotides read TGTGCCAGCAGCTTCAGATCAGCGTCGGAAAGCACAGATACGCAGTATTTT. Translating it yields CASSFRSASESTDTQYF.

The table lists this clone with a count of one. V usage is TRBV4-3 and J usage is TRBJ2-7; 7 bases line up with TRBD2. The V gene's germline CDR1 is LGHNA and CDR2 YSLEER. The length of the CDR3 is 16 residues. J was trimmed by 4 bases and V by 0 bases; bases with no gene match: 9. The CDR3 DNA reads as TGCGCCAGCAGCCAAGATTGGCGGGAGCCCCCTTACGAGCAGTACTTC. It translates to CASSQDWREPPYEQYF.

CDR3 residues: CASSYVPTQDGELFF. CDR3 nucleotides: TGTGCCAGCAGTTACGTTCCCACCCAGGACGGGGAGCTGTTTTTT. The V and J genes are TRBV6-5 and TRBJ2-2; D is unresolved. Per the germline V gene, CDR1 is MNHEY and CDR2 is SVGAGI. The V end was cut by 2 bases, the J end by 7 bases, with 14 bases between. The CDR3 contains 15 residues.